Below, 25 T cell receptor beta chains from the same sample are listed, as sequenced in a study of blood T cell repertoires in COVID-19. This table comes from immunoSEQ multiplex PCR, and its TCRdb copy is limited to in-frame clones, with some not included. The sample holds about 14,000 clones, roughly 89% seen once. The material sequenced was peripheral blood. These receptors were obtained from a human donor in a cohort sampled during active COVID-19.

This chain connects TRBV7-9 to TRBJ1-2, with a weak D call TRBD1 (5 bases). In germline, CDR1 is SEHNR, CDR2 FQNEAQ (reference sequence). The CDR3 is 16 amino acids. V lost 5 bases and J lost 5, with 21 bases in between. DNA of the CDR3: TGTGCCAGCAGCCTCTTTGTGTTGGACACCAAGTATGGCTACACCTTC. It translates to CASSLFVLDTKYGYTF.

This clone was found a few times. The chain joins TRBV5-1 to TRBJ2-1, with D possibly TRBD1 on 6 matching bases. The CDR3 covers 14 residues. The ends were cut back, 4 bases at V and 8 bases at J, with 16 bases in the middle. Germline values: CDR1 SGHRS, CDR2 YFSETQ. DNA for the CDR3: TGCGCCAGCAGCGTCTTACAGGGCAGGGATGAGCAGTTCTTC. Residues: CASSVLQGRDEQFF.

CDR3 sequence reads: CASSLGDYSYEQYF. The CDR3 DNA reads TGCGCCAGCAGCTTGGGGGACTACTCCTACGAGCAGTACTTC. The chain uses TRBV5-1 and TRBJ2-7; 7 bases line up with TRBD2. The germline V gene has CDR1 SGHRS and CDR2 YFSETQ. Unmatched junction bases numbered 0, after V lost 0 bases and J lost 0 bases. There are 14 residues in the CDR3.

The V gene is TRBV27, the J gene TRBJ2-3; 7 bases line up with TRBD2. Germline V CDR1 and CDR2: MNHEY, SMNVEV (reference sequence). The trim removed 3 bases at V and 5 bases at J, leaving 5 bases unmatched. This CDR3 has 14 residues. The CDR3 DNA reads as TGTGCCAGCAGTTTGGGGGGGGTATTAGATACGCAGTATTTT. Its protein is CASSLGGVLDTQYF.

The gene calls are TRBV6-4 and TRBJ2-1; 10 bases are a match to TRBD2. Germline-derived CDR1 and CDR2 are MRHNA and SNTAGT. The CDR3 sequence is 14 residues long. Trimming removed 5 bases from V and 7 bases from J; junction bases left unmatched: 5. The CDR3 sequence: CASSIAGGRNEQFF. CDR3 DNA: TGTGCCAGCAGTATAGCGGGAGGACGGAATGAGCAGTTCTTC.

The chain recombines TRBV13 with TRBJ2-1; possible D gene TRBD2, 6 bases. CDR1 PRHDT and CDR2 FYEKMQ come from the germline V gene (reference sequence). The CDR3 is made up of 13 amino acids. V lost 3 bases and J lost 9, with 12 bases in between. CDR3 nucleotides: TGTGCCAGCAGCTTTGGGGAGGTCGGTGAGCAGTTCTTC. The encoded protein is CASSFGEVGEQFF. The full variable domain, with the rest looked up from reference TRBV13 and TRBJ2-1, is AAGVIQSPRHLIKEKRETATLKCYPIPRHDTVYWYQQGPGQDPQFLISFYEKMQSDKGSIPDRFSAQQFSDYHSELNMSSLELGDSALYFCASSFGEVGEQFFGPGTRLTVL.

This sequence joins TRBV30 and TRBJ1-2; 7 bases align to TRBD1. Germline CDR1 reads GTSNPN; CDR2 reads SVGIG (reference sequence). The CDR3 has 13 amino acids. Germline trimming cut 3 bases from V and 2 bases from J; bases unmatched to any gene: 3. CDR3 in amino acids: CAWSPGGNYGYTF. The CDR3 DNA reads TGTGCCTGGAGCCCAGGGGGAAACTATGGCTACACCTTC. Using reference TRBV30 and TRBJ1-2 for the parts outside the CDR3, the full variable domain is SQTIHQWPATLVQPVGSPLSLECTVEGTSNPNLYWYRQAAGRGLQLLFYSVGIGQISSEVPQNLSASRPQDRQFILSSKKLLLSDSGFYLCAWSPGGNYGYTFGSGTRLTVV.

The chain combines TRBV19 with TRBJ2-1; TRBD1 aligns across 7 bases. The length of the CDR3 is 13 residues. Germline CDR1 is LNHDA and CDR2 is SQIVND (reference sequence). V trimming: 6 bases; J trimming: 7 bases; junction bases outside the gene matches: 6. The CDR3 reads CASRTGSENEQFF. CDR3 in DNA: TGTGCCAGTAGGACAGGGTCGGAAAATGAGCAGTTCTTC.

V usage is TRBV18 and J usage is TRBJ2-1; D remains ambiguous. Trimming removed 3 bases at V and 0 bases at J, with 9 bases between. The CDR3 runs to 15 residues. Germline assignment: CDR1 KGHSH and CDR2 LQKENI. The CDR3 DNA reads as TGTGCCAGCTCACCCCGGTCCGACTCCTACAATGAGCAGTTCTTC. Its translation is CASSPRSDSYNEQFF.

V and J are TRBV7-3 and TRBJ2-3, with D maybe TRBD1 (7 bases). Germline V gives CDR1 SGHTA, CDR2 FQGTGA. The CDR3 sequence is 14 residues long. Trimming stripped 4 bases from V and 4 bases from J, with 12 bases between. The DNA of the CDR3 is TGTGCCAGCAGCTCAGGGGGGTTATCAGATACGCAGTATTTT. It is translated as CASSSGGLSDTQYF. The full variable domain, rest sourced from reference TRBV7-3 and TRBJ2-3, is GAGVSQTPSNKVTEKGKYVELRCDPISGHTALYWYRQSLGQGPEFLIYFQGTGAADDSGLPNDRFFAVRPEGSVSTLKIQRTERGDSAVYLCASSSGGLSDTQYFGPGTRLTVL.

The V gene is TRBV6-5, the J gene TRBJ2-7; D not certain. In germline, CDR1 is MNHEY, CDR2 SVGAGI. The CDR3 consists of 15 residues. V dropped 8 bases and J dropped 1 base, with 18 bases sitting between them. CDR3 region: CASGRLGAYSYEQYF. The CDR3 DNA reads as TGTGCCAGCGGCCGACTTGGCGCTTATTCCTACGAGCAGTACTTC.

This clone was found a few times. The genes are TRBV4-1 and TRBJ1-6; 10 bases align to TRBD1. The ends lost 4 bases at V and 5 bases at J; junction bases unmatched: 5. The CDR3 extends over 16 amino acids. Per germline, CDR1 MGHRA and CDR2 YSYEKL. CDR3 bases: TGCGCCAGCAGCCGAACCGGGACAGGGGATAATTCACCCCTCCACTTT. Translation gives CASSRTGTGDNSPLHF.

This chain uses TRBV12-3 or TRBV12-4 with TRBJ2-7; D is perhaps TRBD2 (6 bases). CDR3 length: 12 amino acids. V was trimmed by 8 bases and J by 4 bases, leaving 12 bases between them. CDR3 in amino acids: CASATSQYEQYF. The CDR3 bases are TGTGCCAGCGCGACTAGTCAGTACGAGCAGTACTTC.

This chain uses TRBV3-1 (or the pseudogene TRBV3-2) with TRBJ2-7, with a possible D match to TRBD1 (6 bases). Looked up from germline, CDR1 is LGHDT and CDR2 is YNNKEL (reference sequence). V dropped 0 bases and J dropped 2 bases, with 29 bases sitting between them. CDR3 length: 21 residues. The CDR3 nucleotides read TGTGCCAGCAGCCAAGAGGGGTTAAATAGGACAGTACGACGCCTTACCTACGAGCAGTACTTC. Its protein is CASSQEGLNRTVRRLTYEQYF.

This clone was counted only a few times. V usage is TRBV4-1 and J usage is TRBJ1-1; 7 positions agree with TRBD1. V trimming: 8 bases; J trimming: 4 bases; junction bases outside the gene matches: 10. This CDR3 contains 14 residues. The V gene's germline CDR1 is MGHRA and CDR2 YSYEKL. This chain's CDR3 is CASLQTGRSTEAFF. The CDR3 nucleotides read TGCGCCAGCTTGCAGACAGGGCGTAGCACTGAAGCTTTCTTT.

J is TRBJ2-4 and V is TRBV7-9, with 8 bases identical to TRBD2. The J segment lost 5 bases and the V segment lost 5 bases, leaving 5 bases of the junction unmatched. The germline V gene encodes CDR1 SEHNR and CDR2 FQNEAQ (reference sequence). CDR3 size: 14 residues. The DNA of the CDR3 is TGTGCCAGCAGCCCGGGACTAGGACAAAACATTCAGTACTTC. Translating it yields CASSPGLGQNIQYF.

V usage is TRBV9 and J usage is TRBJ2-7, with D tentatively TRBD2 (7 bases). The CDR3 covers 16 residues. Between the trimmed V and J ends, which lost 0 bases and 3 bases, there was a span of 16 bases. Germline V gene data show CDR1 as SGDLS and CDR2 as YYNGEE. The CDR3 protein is CASSVGLTGRGYEQYF. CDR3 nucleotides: TGTGCCAGCAGCGTAGGACTAACAGGGAGGGGCTACGAGCAGTACTTC.

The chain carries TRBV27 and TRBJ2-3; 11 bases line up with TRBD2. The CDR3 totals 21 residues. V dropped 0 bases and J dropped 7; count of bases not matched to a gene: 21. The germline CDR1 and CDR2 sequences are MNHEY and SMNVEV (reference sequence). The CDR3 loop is CASSLSGRASGRIVMRNTQYF. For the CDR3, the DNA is TGTGCCAGCAGTTTATCGGGGCGGGCTAGCGGGAGGATAGTTATGAGAAATACGCAGTATTTT.

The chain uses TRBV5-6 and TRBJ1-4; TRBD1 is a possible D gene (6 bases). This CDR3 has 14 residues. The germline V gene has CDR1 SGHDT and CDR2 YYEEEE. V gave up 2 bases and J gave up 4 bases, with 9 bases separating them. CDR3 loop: CASSFIQGNEKLFF. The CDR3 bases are TGTGCCAGCAGCTTTATACAGGGTAATGAAAAACTGTTTTTT.

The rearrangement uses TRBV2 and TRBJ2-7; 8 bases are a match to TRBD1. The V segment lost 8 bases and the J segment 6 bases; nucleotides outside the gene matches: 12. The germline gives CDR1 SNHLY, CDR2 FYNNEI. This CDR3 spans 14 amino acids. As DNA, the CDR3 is TGTGCCAGCGAATTAGGACAGGGTGCGAGCGAGCAGTACTTC. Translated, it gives CASELGQGASEQYF.

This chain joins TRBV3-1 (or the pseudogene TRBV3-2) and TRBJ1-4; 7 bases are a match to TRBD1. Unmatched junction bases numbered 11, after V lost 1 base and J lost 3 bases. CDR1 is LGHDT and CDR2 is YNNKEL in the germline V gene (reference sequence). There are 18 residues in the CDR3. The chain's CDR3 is CASSQASGQPGANEKLFF. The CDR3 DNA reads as TGTGCCAGCAGCCAAGCATCGGGACAGCCCGGGGCTAATGAAAAACTGTTTTTT.

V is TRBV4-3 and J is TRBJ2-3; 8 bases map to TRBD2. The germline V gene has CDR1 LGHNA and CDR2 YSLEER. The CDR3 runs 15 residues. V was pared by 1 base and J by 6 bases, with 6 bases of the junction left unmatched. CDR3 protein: CASSQAGTRGDTQYF. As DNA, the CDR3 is TGCGCCAGCAGCCAAGCCGGGACTAGGGGGGATACGCAGTATTTT.

DNA of the CDR3: TGCGCCAGCAGACTTGAACTAGCGGGAGTAAGAGGCACCGGGGAGCTGTTTTTT. It specifies CASRLELAGVRGTGELFF. The chain couples TRBV5-1 to TRBJ2-2; 11 positions agree with TRBD2. V dropped 5 bases and J dropped 4; count of bases not matched to a gene: 13. CDR1 is SGHRS, CDR2 YFSETQ, per germline. CDR3 size: 18 residues.

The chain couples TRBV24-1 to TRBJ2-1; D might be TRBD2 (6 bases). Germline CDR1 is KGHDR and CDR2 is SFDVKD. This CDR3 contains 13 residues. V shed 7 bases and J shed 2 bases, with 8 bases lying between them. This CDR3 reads CATRPGAYNEQFF. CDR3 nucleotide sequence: TGTGCCACCAGGCCGGGAGCCTACAATGAGCAGTTCTTC.

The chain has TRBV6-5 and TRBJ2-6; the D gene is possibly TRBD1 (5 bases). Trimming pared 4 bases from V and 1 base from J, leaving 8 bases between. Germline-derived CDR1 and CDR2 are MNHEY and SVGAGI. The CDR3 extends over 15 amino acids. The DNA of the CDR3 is TGTGCCAGCAGTTTCCAGGGATCTGGGGCCAACGTCCTGACTTTC. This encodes CASSFQGSGANVLTF.